This T cell receptor beta chain emerged from a study of T cells in Graves' hyperthyroidism and ophthalmopathy. From germline, CDR1 is MNHNS and CDR2 SASEGT. Trimming left V 8 bases short and J 0 bases short, with 12 bases between. CDR3 length: 14 residues. Amplification yielded TCR beta CDR3 regions, with RNA transcripts as the source. With the HTBI primer set, the TCR CDR3 went through a first round of RT-PCR. TCRdb re-analysed the multiplex PCR reads in MiXCR, keeping a single row per CDR3 protein. The data show under 350,000 distinct CDR3 sequences, more than 10% seen once. Disease duration under 2 months; hyperthyroidism patients were aged 18 to 65.

The chain links TRBV6-1 to TRBJ2-3, with D possibly being TRBD1 (5 bases). Sequencing was carried out using blood. This sequence originates from a woman aged 30 to 39 with Graves' hyperthyroidism that later progressed to Graves' ophthalmopathy. CDR3 sequence: CASGHSLSTDTQYF. The CDR3 DNA reads as TGTGCCAGCGGACACTCTCTTAGCACAGATACGCAGTATTTT.